This T cell receptor beta chain was captured by sequencing in a study of blood T cell repertoires in COVID-19. As originally analysed: Amplification of reference gene primers was used by the study to estimate nucleated cell counts. The table came from immunoSEQ multiplex PCR; TCRdb's copy has only in-frame clones and leaves some out. From that table come the V and J calls and clone size; the DNA was used to work out D and trimming. The repertoire holds 150,000 to 200,000 clones, with roughly 80% as singletons. The germline CDR1 and CDR2 sequences are MGHRA and YSYEKL. The CDR3 is 16 amino acids. Trimming at V came to 3 bases and at J to 3 bases, leaving 10 bases not matched to a gene. Study members were between about 18 and 95 years old and lived in 20 to 30 US regions. Recovery among Cohort 3 donors was established by two negative PCRs, clearance, or symptom resolution.

Sequenced sample: PBMCs or T cells enriched from blood (not recorded which). This chain joins TRBV4-1 and TRBJ1-2, with 7 bases aligning to TRBD1. The sequence came from a man in his forties or fifties who had recovered from COVID-19. This chain's CDR3 is CASSHPLRGLYYGYTF. CDR3 bases: TGCGCCAGCAGCCATCCGTTGAGGGGGCTGTACTATGGCTACACCTTC.